Below are 27 T cell receptor beta chains sequenced from a single sample in a study of shared clonotypes between healthy human individuals. The protocol was immunoSEQ multiplex PCR, while the TCRdb copy is restricted to in-frame clones and leaves out a portion. This table holds a few hundred thousand clones, 70% to 80% found once. The sequenced sample consisted of PBMCs. The receptors stem from a woman between 40 and 50 years old in good health. Some clones in this sample may be carry-over from other donors' samples.

V usage is TRBV9 and J usage is TRBJ1-3; D is undetermined. This CDR3 is 16 amino acids long. Germline V gene lookup returns CDR1 SGDLS and CDR2 YYNGEE. The germline V and J ends were trimmed by 0 bases and 0 bases, with 10 bases remaining between them. The CDR3 spells CASSVDWASSGNTIYF. The CDR3 region has the DNA TGTGCCAGCAGCGTAGACTGGGCGAGCTCTGGAAACACCATATATTTT.

V usage is TRBV6-1 and J usage is TRBJ2-5; tentatively, D is TRBD1 or TRBD2 (5 bases each). Deletions cut 6 bases from V and 1 base from J, with 15 bases between. Germline-derived CDR1 and CDR2 are MNHNS and SASEGT. The CDR3 covers 15 residues. CDR3 DNA: TGTGCCAGCAGCTTTTACCGGGACGGCCAAGAGACCCAGTACTTC. This gives the protein CASSFYRDGQETQYF.

The chain recombines TRBV7-9 with TRBJ2-1, with 11 bases aligning to TRBD2. The CDR3 runs 17 residues. The J segment lost 4 bases and the V segment lost 5 bases, leaving 10 bases of the junction unmatched. Germline V CDR1 and CDR2: SEHNR, FQNEAQ (reference sequence). The DNA for the CDR3 is TGTGCCAGCAGCCGACAGGGGCTAGCGGGAGGTTACAATGAGCAGTTCTTC. Amino acid sequence: CASSRQGLAGGYNEQFF.

This chain uses TRBV6-4 with TRBJ2-1, with D possibly being TRBD2 (6 bases). The CDR3 is 14 amino acids. Germline V gene data show CDR1 as MRHNA and CDR2 as SNTAGT. V was cut by 6 bases and J by 3 bases, with 12 bases left in between. The DNA of the CDR3 is TGTGCCAGCAGCCCCGGGACTGACTACAATGAGCAGTTCTTC. Translated, it gives CASSPGTDYNEQFF.

CDR3 protein: CASSLTGQGKEAFF. In nucleotides, the CDR3 is TGTGCCAGCAGTTTAACGGGGCAGGGGAAAGAAGCTTTCTTT. This rearrangement joins TRBV28 to TRBJ1-1; a weak D match, TRBD1 (6 bases). CDR3 length: 14 amino acids. Trimming left V 2 bases short and J 8 bases short, with 15 bases between. Germline assignment: CDR1 MDHEN and CDR2 SYDVKM.

CDR3 nucleotides: TGTGCCAGCTGTAGCGGGAGATTTGTGGAGACCCAGTACTTC. It specifies CASCSGRFVETQYF. The rearrangement links TRBV2 to TRBJ2-5, with 9 bases lining up with TRBD2. V lost 8 bases to trimming and J lost 5 bases; unmatched junction nucleotides: 9. This CDR3 spans 14 amino acids. Germline V CDR1 and CDR2: SNHLY, FYNNEI.

This clone was counted between two and nine times. The gene calls are TRBV10-3 and TRBJ1-2, with TRBD1 identical over 8 bases. CDR1 and CDR2 from the germline V gene are ENHRY and SYGVKD. The length of the CDR3 is 15 residues. Losses at the gene ends were 0 bases for V and 4 bases for J; bases not matched to a gene: 4. The CDR3 here is CAISESGQEGYGYTF. DNA for the CDR3: TGTGCCATCAGTGAGTCGGGACAGGAAGGCTATGGCTACACCTTC.

Only a few counts were recorded for this clone. Other DNA sequences of this sample code for an identical CDR3. This sequence joins TRBV7-2 and TRBJ1-4, with D uncertain. Germline V gene lookup returns CDR1 SGHTA and CDR2 FQGNSA. The ends were cut back, 1 base at V and 1 base at J, with 4 bases in the middle. The CDR3 extends over 14 amino acids. The chain's CDR3 is CASSLGGTNEKLFF. The CDR3 DNA sequence: TGTGCCAGCAGCTTAGGGGGAACTAATGAAAAACTGTTTTTT.

The V and J genes are TRBV7-2 and TRBJ1-2; TRBD1 aligns across 10 bases. The germline V gene has CDR1 SGHTA and CDR2 FQGNSA. The CDR3 has 15 residues. The ends lost 3 bases at V and 9 bases at J; junction bases unmatched: 10. CDR3 DNA: TGTGCCAGCAGCTTGGGACCGGGACAGGGGCAGAGCTACACCTTC. This codes for CASSLGPGQGQSYTF. Combining the CDR3 with reference TRBV7-2 and TRBJ1-2 gives the whole variable domain GAGVSQSPSNKVTEKGKDVELRCDPISGHTALYWYRQSLGQGLEFLIYFQGNSAPDKSGLPSDRFSAERTGGSVSTLTIQRTQQEDSAVYLCASSLGPGQGQSYTFGSGTRLTVV.

This clone appeared a few times. Since a far larger clone is one base different, this is likely a read error. The chain links TRBV7-9 to TRBJ1-5, with 7 bases that match TRBD1. CDR3 size: 13 residues. Germline V CDR1 and CDR2: SEHNR, FQNEAQ (reference sequence). V was pared by 2 bases and J by 8 bases, with 3 bases of the junction left unmatched. The chain's CDR3 is CASSLQGDKPQHF. Written as DNA, the CDR3 is TGTGCCAGCAGCTTACAGGGGGATAAGCCCCAGCATTTT.

This chain joins TRBV5-1 and TRBJ2-1; D might be TRBD2 (5 bases). Trimming pared 3 bases from V and 3 bases from J, leaving 7 bases between. The CDR3 has 13 amino acids. The germline V gene has CDR1 SGHRS and CDR2 YFSETQ. The CDR3 loop reads CASSSDFYNEQFF. DNA for the CDR3: TGCGCCAGCAGCTCGGACTTCTACAATGAGCAGTTCTTC.

CDR3 residues: CASSWRAMGSNEQFF. The DNA of the CDR3 is TGTGCCAGTAGTTGGAGGGCCATGGGCTCGAATGAGCAGTTCTTC. V is TRBV19 and J is TRBJ2-1; maybe TRBD2 (6 bases). Germline CDR1 and CDR2: LNHDA and SQIVND (reference sequence). The V gene lost 5 bases and the J gene lost 7 bases, with 18 bases spanning the gap. This CDR3 has 15 residues.

With respect to this clone: This sample also contains other DNA sequences that code for the same CDR3. The chain carries TRBV18 and TRBJ2-1, with D maybe TRBD1 (5 bases). The V end lost 2 bases, the J end lost 4 bases, and 6 bases lay between the germline ends. Looked up from germline, CDR1 is KGHSH and CDR2 is LQKENI. CDR3 length: 13 residues. The CDR3 region is CASSPTGYNEQFF. CDR3 DNA: TGTGCCAGCTCACCAACAGGATACAATGAGCAGTTCTTC.

This clone was picked up a small number of times. At one end the junction does not follow the germline gene, possibly because of a read error. V gene TRBV18 combines with J gene TRBJ2-1; D uncertain. This CDR3 comprises 15 residues. CDR1 and CDR2 from the germline V gene are KGHSH and LQKENI. In nucleotides, the CDR3 is TGTGCCAGCTCACCAGCGCAGCCGGCCTACAATGAGCAATTCTTC. As protein: CASSPAQPAYNEQFF.

About this clone itself: Since a far larger clone is one base different, this is likely a read error. This same CDR3 is encoded by further DNA sequences in the sample. The V call is TRBV4-1, the J call TRBJ2-3; 7 nucleotides match TRBD2. The CDR3 covers 16 residues. The germline gives CDR1 MGHRA, CDR2 YSYEKL. Trimming at V came to 2 bases and at J to 6 bases, leaving 11 bases not matched to a gene. In DNA form, the CDR3 reads TGCGCCAGCAGCCAACGCGTGGGAGGGAAGACGGATACGCAGTATTTT. Translated, it gives CASSQRVGGKTDTQYF.

This clone was observed a few times. The chain carries TRBV27 and TRBJ2-1; tentatively, D is TRBD1 (7 bases). The CDR3 is 11 residues long. V was shortened by 8 bases and J by 10 bases, with 12 bases between the two germline ends. Germline V gives CDR1 MNHEY, CDR2 SMNVEV (reference sequence). CDR3 sequence: CASWRGREQFF. CDR3 DNA sequence: TGTGCCAGCTGGAGGGGGCGGGAGCAGTTCTTC.

The V and J genes are TRBV6-1 and TRBJ2-5; either TRBD1 or TRBD2 may fit D (5 bases each). CDR1 and CDR2 from the germline V gene are MNHNS and SASEGT. This CDR3 spans 15 amino acids. Between the trimmed V and J ends, which lost 2 bases and 5 bases, there was a span of 15 bases. CDR3 loop: CASSESGTNGETQYF. Written as DNA, the CDR3 is TGTGCCAGCAGTGAATCAGGGACCAATGGGGAGACCCAGTACTTC.

A few counts support this clone. The chain employs TRBV9 and TRBJ2-7; TRBD1 or TRBD2 may be the D gene (6 bases each). The CDR3 runs 15 residues. Looked up from germline, CDR1 is SGDLS and CDR2 is YYNGEE. Trimming cost V 4 bases and J 5 bases, with 19 bases left between them. CDR3 sequence (DNA): TGTGCCAGCAGCCTTACAGGGACTGGCGTAAACGAGCAGTACTTC. This translates into CASSLTGTGVNEQYF.

This clone was counted once. V is TRBV19 and J is TRBJ2-5, with TRBD1 identical over 9 bases. V shed 4 bases, J shed 4 bases, and the junction held 7 bases outside the gene matches. The CDR3 runs 15 residues. CDR1 and CDR2 (germline): LNHDA, SQIVND (reference sequence). The CDR3 reads CASSRGQGVGETQYF. The CDR3 region has the DNA TGTGCCAGTAGTAGGGGACAGGGAGTTGGAGAGACCCAGTACTTC.

The chain has TRBV4-1 and TRBJ2-7; 8 bases fit TRBD1. CDR3 length equals 16 residues. The germline gives CDR1 MGHRA, CDR2 YSYEKL. The V and J ends lost 1 base and 0 bases, in that order; junction bases with no gene match: 5. For the CDR3, the DNA is TGCGCCAGCAGCCAAGCGGGACAGGCGGGCTCCTACGAGCAGTACTTC. Protein sequence: CASSQAGQAGSYEQYF.

The CDR3 DNA sequence: TGCGCCAGCAGCTTGGCCGTGACTTCGGCCCACGGTGAGCAGTTCTTC. Amino acid sequence: CASSLAVTSAHGEQFF. The chain has TRBV5-1 and TRBJ2-1; no clear D. The germline V gene has CDR1 SGHRS and CDR2 YFSETQ. The CDR3 is made up of 16 amino acids. Trimming removed 0 bases from V and 9 bases from J, with 19 bases in between.

This clone has just a few counts. The chain has TRBV7-6 and TRBJ1-4; tentative D call: TRBD1 (6 bases). The V end lost 5 bases, the J end lost 7 bases, and 20 bases lay between the germline ends. This CDR3 contains 16 residues. The germline CDR1 and CDR2 sequences are SGHVS and FNYEAQ. The CDR3 region is CASSKEVGARGEKLFF. The CDR3 region has the DNA TGTGCCAGCAGCAAAGAGGTGGGGGCGCGAGGTGAAAAACTGTTTTTT. Supplemented by reference TRBV7-6 and TRBJ1-4, the full variable domain reads GAGVSQSPRYKVTKRGQDVALRCDPISGHVSLYWYRQALGQGPEFLTYFNYEAQQDKSGLPNDRFSAERPEGSISTLTIQRTEQRDSAMYRCASSKEVGARGEKLFFGSGTQLSVL.

To note about this clone: This may come from a read error, since a much larger clone is one base off. V and J are TRBV7-8 and TRBJ1-1; TRBD1 is a possible D gene (6 bases). This CDR3 region has 13 residues. CDR1 and CDR2 (germline): SGHVS, FQNEAQ. V was clipped by 4 bases and J by 1 base, with 7 bases between them. CDR3 coding DNA: TGTGCCAGCAGCTCGACAGGGAACACTGAAGCTTTCTTT. Its translation is CASSSTGNTEAFF.

This chain links TRBV15 with TRBJ2-5; 8 bases fit TRBD2. V gave up 0 bases and J gave up 5 bases; unmatched junction bases: 5. There are 15 residues in the CDR3. The germline V gene encodes CDR1 LNHNV and CDR2 YYDKDF (reference sequence). DNA for the CDR3: TGTGCCACCAGCAGAGATCCGGGAGGGGAGGAGACCCAGTACTTC. It encodes CATSRDPGGEETQYF.

This chain joins TRBV10-1 and TRBJ2-1; 8 nucleotides agree with TRBD1. With 6 bases clipped from V and 2 bases from J, the junction kept 6 bases outside the gene matches. Germline CDR1 and CDR2: WNHNN and SYGVQD (reference sequence). The CDR3 length is 15 residues. CDR3 region: CASSATGVPYNEQFF. As DNA, the CDR3 is TGCGCCAGCAGCGCGACAGGGGTCCCCTACAATGAGCAGTTCTTC.

This chain connects TRBV18 to TRBJ2-5; TRBD2 agrees at 8 bases. CDR1 and CDR2 (germline): KGHSH, LQKENI. J lost 4 bases, V lost 3 bases, and 7 bases had no gene match. There are 15 residues in the CDR3. The CDR3 reads CASSPGLALSETQYF. As DNA, the CDR3 is TGTGCCAGCTCACCTGGACTAGCTCTTTCAGAGACCCAGTACTTC.

V usage is TRBV7-9 and J usage is TRBJ2-5; 8 bases fit TRBD2. The CDR3 is 14 residues long. With V trimmed by 8 bases and J by 5 bases, 10 bases remained unmatched. Germline V lookup: CDR1 SEHNR, CDR2 FQNEAQ (reference sequence). The CDR3 loop reads CASDLAGGRETQYF. The CDR3 coding sequence is TGTGCCAGCGACTTGGCGGGAGGTCGGGAGACCCAGTACTTC.